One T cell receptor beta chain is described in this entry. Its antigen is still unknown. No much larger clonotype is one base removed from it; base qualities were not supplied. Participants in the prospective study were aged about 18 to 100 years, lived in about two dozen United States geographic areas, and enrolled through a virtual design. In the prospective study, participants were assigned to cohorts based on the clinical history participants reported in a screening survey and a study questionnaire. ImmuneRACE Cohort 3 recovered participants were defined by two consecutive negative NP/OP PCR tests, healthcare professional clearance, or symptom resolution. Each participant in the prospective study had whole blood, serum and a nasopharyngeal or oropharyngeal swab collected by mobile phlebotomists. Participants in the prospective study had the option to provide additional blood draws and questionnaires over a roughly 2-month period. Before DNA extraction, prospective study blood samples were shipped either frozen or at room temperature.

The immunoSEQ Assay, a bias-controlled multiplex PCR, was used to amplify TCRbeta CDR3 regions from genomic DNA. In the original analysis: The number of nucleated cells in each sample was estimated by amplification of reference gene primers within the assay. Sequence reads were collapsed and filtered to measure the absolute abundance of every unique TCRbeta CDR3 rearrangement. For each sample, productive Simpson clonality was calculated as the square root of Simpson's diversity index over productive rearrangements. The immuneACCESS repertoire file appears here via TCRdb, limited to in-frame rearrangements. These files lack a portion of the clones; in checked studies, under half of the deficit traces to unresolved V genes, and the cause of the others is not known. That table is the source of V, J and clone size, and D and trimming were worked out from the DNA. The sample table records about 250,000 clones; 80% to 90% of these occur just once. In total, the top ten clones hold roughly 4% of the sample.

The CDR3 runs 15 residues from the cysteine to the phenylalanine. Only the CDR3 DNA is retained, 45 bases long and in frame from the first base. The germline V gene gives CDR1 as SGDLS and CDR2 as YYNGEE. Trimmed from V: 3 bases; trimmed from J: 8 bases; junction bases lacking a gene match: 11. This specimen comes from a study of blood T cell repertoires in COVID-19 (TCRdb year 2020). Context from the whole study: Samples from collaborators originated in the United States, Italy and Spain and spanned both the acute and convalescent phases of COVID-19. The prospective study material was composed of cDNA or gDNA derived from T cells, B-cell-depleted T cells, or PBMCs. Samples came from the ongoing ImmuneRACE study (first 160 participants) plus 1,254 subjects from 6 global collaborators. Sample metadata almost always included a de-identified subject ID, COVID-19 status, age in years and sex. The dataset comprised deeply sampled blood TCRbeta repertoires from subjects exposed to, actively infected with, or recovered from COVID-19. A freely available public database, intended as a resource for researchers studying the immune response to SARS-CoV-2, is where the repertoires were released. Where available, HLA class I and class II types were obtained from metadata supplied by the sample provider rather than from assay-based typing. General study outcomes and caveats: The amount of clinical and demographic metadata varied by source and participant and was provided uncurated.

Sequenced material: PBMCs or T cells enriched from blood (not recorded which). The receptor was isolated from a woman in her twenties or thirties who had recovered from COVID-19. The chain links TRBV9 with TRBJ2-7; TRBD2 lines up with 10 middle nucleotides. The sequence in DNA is TGTGCCAGCAGCGAAGCGGCTAGCGGGAGTTACAAGCAGTACTTC. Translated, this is CASSEAASGSYKQYF.